These 23 T cell receptor beta chains came from one sample sequenced in a study of tissue T cells after allogeneic stem cell transplantation. TCRdb keeps only in-frame clones here, not all; method: immunoSEQ multiplex PCR. This sample carries some 3,000 clones, approximately 48% of them seen once, and the ten largest clones take 25% to 40%. Specified time point: mouse harvest day 14 after allogeneic transplant. The graft held 10^6 splenic CD5+ T cells and 10^7 T-cell-depleted bone marrow cells. What was sequenced was gut tissue. The receptors here all came from a female BALB/c mouse given C57BL/6 T cells with graft-versus-host disease after an allogeneic hematopoietic cell transplant.

Points on this clone: Gene names are the mouse ones. Coverage ceases 1 residue before the CDR3 finishes, and the germline J gene fills in the end. The rearrangement uses TRBV26 and TRBJ2-2; maybe TRBD2 (5 bases). This CDR3 region has 14 residues. Germline V CDR1 and CDR2: KGHPV, FQNQEV (reference sequence). The germline V and J ends were trimmed by 4 bases and 0 bases, with 6 bases remaining between them. The sequenced part of the CDR3 DNA is TGTGCCAGCAGTCGGACTCCAAACACCGGGCAGCTCTAC. This encodes CASSRTPNTGQLY. The entire CDR3 protein reads CASSRTPNTGQLYF. Filled out from reference TRBV26 and TRBJ2-2, the complete variable domain reads NSKVIQTPRYLVKGQGQKAKMRCIPEKGHPVVFWYQQNKNNEFKFLINFQNQEVLQQIDMTEKRFSAECPSNSPCSLEIQSSEAGDSALYLCASSRTPNTGQLYFGEGSKLTVL.

In this sample, this clone is large. The gene names here belong to mouse. The CDR3 loop reads CASSERDRVAEQFF. The part of the CDR3 DNA that was read is TGTGCCAGCAGTGAAAGGGACAGGGTCGCTGAGCAGTTC. The chain couples TRBV13-3 to TRBJ2-1; 9 bases align to TRBD1. Coverage ceases 1 residue before the CDR3 finishes, and the germline J gene fills in the end. Losses at the gene ends were 2 bases for V and 7 bases for J; bases not matched to a gene: 4. Germline V lookup: CDR1 NNHDY, CDR2 SYVADS. CDR3 length: 14 amino acids.

A remark on this clone: All gene names here are mouse names. The DNA ends 1 residue before the CDR3 does, and the rest of the CDR3 is filled in from the germline J gene. The chain recombines TRBV26 with TRBJ2-4, with D unclear. The CDR3 is 13 amino acids. In germline, CDR1 is KGHPV, CDR2 FQNQEV (reference sequence). V lost 6 bases, J lost 10 bases, and 17 bases lay in between. The CDR3 protein is CASSPRARWALYF. CDR3 DNA, as far as it was read: TGTGCCAGCAGCCCCCGGGCCCGATGGGCCTTGTAC. Filled out from reference TRBV26 and TRBJ2-4, the complete variable domain reads NSKVIQTPRYLVKGQGQKAKMRCIPEKGHPVVFWYQQNKNNEFKFLINFQNQEVLQQIDMTEKRFSAECPSNSPCSLEIQSSEAGDSALYLCASSPRARWALYFGAGTRLSVL.

On this clone itself: Gene names follow the mouse nomenclature. The DNA ends 1 residue before the CDR3 does, and the rest of the CDR3 is filled in from the germline J gene. The chain has TRBV3 and TRBJ1-6; unclear D gene. TRBJ1-6 belongs to the ORF category, with a function that is uncertain. V shed 3 bases and J shed 2 bases, with 5 bases lying between them. Germline V CDR1 and CDR2: SNHLY, FYNGKV (reference sequence). This CDR3 spans 14 amino acids. The CDR3 here is CASSFGTYNSPLYF. CDR3 DNA, as far as it was read: TGTGCCAGCAGCTTCGGGACCTATAATTCGCCCCTCTAC.

In its sample, this clone was seen a few times. Mouse germline and gene names are used. Read sequence stops 1 residue before the CDR3 end, and the germline J gene provides the missing end. The J gene is TRBJ1-2, the V gene TRBV3, with D possibly TRBD1 on 5 matching bases. The V gene lost 5 bases and the J gene lost 2 bases, with 12 bases spanning the gap. This CDR3 is 14 amino acids long. Germline V gives CDR1 SNHLY, CDR2 FYNGKV (reference sequence). The CDR3 sequence is CASSPRGGNSDYTF. The covered CDR3 bases are TGTGCCAGCAGCCCCCGCGGGGGGAACTCCGACTACACC.

Regarding this clone: Genes and germline are mouse. The CDR3 end lies 1 residue beyond the end of the read and is filled in from the germline J gene. The V and J genes are TRBV26 and TRBJ2-1, with a possible D match to TRBD1 (5 bases). V lost 2 bases and J lost 3, with 5 bases in between. Germline-derived CDR1 and CDR2 are KGHPV and FQNQEV (reference sequence). The CDR3 loop spans 13 amino acids. CDR3 sequence: CASSLQGYAEQFF. CDR3 DNA (partial): TGTGCCAGCAGTCTGCAGGGCTATGCTGAGCAGTTC.

As regards this clone: Gene names and germline match the mouse. The read finishes 1 residue shy of the CDR3 end, and the germline J gene is used to complete it. The chain uses TRBV12-1 and TRBJ2-4, with 11 bases identical to TRBD2. The germline V gene has CDR1 SGHSN and CDR2 HYEKVE. V lost 4 bases and J lost 1; bases outside the gene matches: 3. The CDR3 consists of 15 residues. Here the CDR3 reads CASSSGLGGQNTLYF. The part of the CDR3 DNA that was read is TGTGCCAGCTCCTCGGGACTGGGGGGTCAAAACACCTTGTAC.

This clone was counted only a few times. All gene names here are mouse names. The read terminates 1 residue ahead of where the CDR3 ends, so the germline J gene completes it. This chain uses TRBV26 with TRBJ2-3; 10 bases map to TRBD1. Germline CDR1 and CDR2: KGHPV and FQNQEV (reference sequence). The CDR3 has 14 residues. The V and J ends lost 4 bases and 3 bases, in that order; junction bases with no gene match: 1. Here the CDR3 reads CASSRGQGAETLYF. The sequenced part of the CDR3 DNA is TGTGCCAGCAGTCGGGGACAGGGGGCAGAAACGCTGTAT.

By share of the sample, this clone is large. Gene names are the mouse ones. The read gets to within 1 residue of the CDR3 end, and the germline J gene fills in the rest. The chain is built from TRBV29 and TRBJ2-7; no reliable D call. The germline CDR1 and CDR2 sequences are MSHET and SYDVDS. This CDR3 spans 16 amino acids. Trimming pared 1 base from V and 0 bases from J, leaving 13 bases between. CDR3 sequence reads: CASSLFSAASSYEQYF. The CDR3 bases that were read are TGTGCTAGCAGTTTATTCTCGGCGGCAAGCTCCTATGAACAGTAC.

This clone turned up a few times. Gene names refer to mouse genes. The read gets to within 1 residue of the CDR3 end, and the germline J gene fills in the rest. The gene calls are TRBV26 and TRBJ2-4, with TRBD1 matching 9 bases. CDR1 and CDR2 from the germline V gene are KGHPV and FQNQEV (reference sequence). V lost 2 bases to trimming and J lost 6 bases; unmatched junction nucleotides: 0. The CDR3 extends over 13 amino acids. The part of the CDR3 DNA that was read is TGTGCCAGCAGTCTGGACAGGGGGAACACCTTGTAC. It translates to CASSLDRGNTLY. The whole CDR3 region reads CASSLDRGNTLYF.

This clone was seen only a few times. Here the gene names and germline are mouse. The read is 1 residue too short to cover the CDR3 end, so that end is filled in from the germline J gene. The rearrangement uses TRBV26 and TRBJ1-6; 7 positions agree with TRBD1. TRBJ1-6 is sorted into the ORF group, with uncertain function. In germline, CDR1 is KGHPV, CDR2 FQNQEV (reference sequence). The CDR3 totals 14 residues. Trimming took 6 bases from V and 4 from J; bases not matched to a gene: 3. The CDR3 bases that were read are TGTGCCAGCAGCCGGGGACAGTATAATTCGCCCCTCTAC. This translates into CASSRGQYNSPLY. The entire CDR3 protein is CASSRGQYNSPLYF.

Worth noting for this clone: Gene names and germline refer to mouse. The read gets to within 1 residue of the CDR3 end, and the germline J gene fills in the rest. The V gene is TRBV15, the J gene TRBJ1-1; 8 bases are shared with TRBD1. The CDR3 runs to 13 residues. Per germline, CDR1 SGHND and CDR2 FRSKSL. V lost 7 bases and J lost 4; bases outside the gene matches: 5. The CDR3 DNA, read in part, is TGTGCCAGCAAACAGGGGGGGGGCACAGAAGTCTTC. Translated, it gives CASKQGGGTEVF. The complete CDR3 reads CASKQGGGTEVFF.

About this clone itself: Gene names are the mouse ones. Read sequence stops 1 residue before the CDR3 end, and the germline J gene provides the missing end. The chain is built from TRBV12-1 and TRBJ2-4; a possible D gene is TRBD1 (6 bases). From germline, CDR1 is SGHSN and CDR2 HYEKVE. This CDR3 has 14 residues. V lost 0 bases and J 2 bases, leaving 8 bases between the germline ends. CDR3 sequence: CASSLEGVQNTLYF. The sequenced CDR3 bases are TGTGCCAGCTCTCTCGAGGGGGTTCAAAACACCTTGTAC. Looking up the rest from reference TRBV12-1 and TRBJ2-4 gives the full variable domain: DSGVVQSPRHIIKEKGGRSVLTCIPISGHSNVVWYQQTLGKELKFLIQHYEKVERDKGFLPSRFSVQQFDDYHSEMNMSALELEDSAMYFCASSLEGVQNTLYFGAGTRLSVL.

This clone showed up just once. The germline and genes are mouse ones. Sequencing ends 1 residue short of the CDR3 end; the germline J gene provides the rest. This chain links TRBV12-2 with TRBJ2-4, with TRBD2 matching over 10 bases. Losses at the gene ends were 0 bases for V and 8 bases for J; bases not matched to a gene: 7. The CDR3 length is 15 residues. Germline V lookup: CDR1 SGHLS, CDR2 HYDKME. CDR3 amino acids: CASSLDDWGVGTLYF. CDR3 bases read: TGTGCCAGCTCTCTCGACGACTGGGGGGTAGGCACCTTGTAC.

Turning to this clone: These gene names are mouse names. The DNA ends 1 residue before the CDR3 does, and the rest of the CDR3 is filled in from the germline J gene. This chain joins TRBV15 and TRBJ2-5; the match to TRBD2 covers 12 bases. V shed 5 bases and J 3 bases; nucleotides not matched to a gene: 6. The CDR3 totals 16 residues. Germline-derived CDR1 and CDR2 are SGHND and FRSKSL. CDR3 amino acids: CASSQGTGGFQDTQYF. Partial CDR3 DNA: TGTGCCAGCAGTCAAGGGACTGGGGGGTTTCAAGACACCCAGTAC.

This clone has only a few counts. Genes and germline come from the mouse. The read terminates 1 residue before the CDR3 end, so the remaining end is supplied by the germline J gene. The chain recombines TRBV26 with TRBJ2-5; 10 nucleotides agree with TRBD2. Germline V gives CDR1 KGHPV, CDR2 FQNQEV (reference sequence). V lost 6 bases to trimming and J lost 2 bases; unmatched junction nucleotides: 2. The CDR3 loop spans 14 amino acids. The CDR3 DNA, read in part, is TGTGCCAGCAGACGGACTGGGGGCCAAGACACCCAGTAC. Translated, it gives CASRRTGGQDTQY. Given in full, the CDR3 is CASRRTGGQDTQYF.

This clone has just a few counts. Gene names follow the mouse nomenclature. The read ends 1 residue before the CDR3 terminus; that terminus is restored from the germline J gene. The chain uses TRBV13-2 and TRBJ2-7; perhaps TRBD2 as D (5 bases). The germline V gene has CDR1 NNHNN and CDR2 SYGAGS (reference sequence). V dropped 1 base and J dropped 6 bases, with 11 bases sitting between them. The CDR3 has 13 residues. The CDR3 reads CASGDRLGGEQYF. The DNA read from the CDR3 is TGTGCCAGCGGTGATAGGCTGGGTGGTGAACAGTAC.

As to this clone: These gene names are mouse names. The read stops 1 residue short of the end of the CDR3; the missing end is completed from the germline J gene. The V gene is TRBV4, the J gene TRBJ2-5, with D possibly being TRBD2 (6 bases). Germline V lookup: CDR1 LGHDT, CDR2 YNNKQL (reference sequence). The CDR3 is made up of 14 amino acids. The V end lost 4 bases, the J end lost 3 bases, and 11 bases lay between the germline ends. Here the CDR3 reads CASSFLGEQDTQYF. Incomplete CDR3 DNA: TGTGCCAGCAGCTTCTTGGGGGAGCAAGACACCCAGTAC.

This clone has only a few counts. Germline and genes here are mouse. The missing CDR3 end, 1 residue past where the read stops, is filled in from the germline J gene. This rearrangement joins TRBV12-2 to TRBJ2-5, with TRBD1 identical over 9 bases. The V gene end was trimmed by 0 bases and the J gene end by 5 bases; junction bases not matched to a gene: 2. Germline V gives CDR1 SGHLS, CDR2 HYDKME. This CDR3 is 14 amino acids long. The DNA read from the CDR3 is TGTGCCAGCTCTCTCGAGGACAGGGGAGACACCCAGTAC. Translated, it gives CASSLEDRGDTQY. The CDR3 in full is CASSLEDRGDTQYF.

About this clone: Gene names are the mouse ones. The CDR3 end lies 1 residue beyond the end of the read and is filled in from the germline J gene. V and J are TRBV13-1 and TRBJ1-6; the D gene is possibly TRBD1 (5 bases). TRBJ1-6 is an ORF, with its function uncertain. The germline CDR1 and CDR2 sequences are NSHNY and SYGAGN. Trimming removed 1 base from V and 5 bases from J, with 7 bases in between. The CDR3 spans 14 residues. CDR3 sequence reads: CASSDQGNNSPLYF. The CDR3 bases that were read are TGTGCCAGCAGTGATCAGGGAAATAATTCGCCCCTCTAC.

Relative to its sample, this clone is large. Mouse names are used for the genes. The read ends 1 residue before the CDR3 terminus; that terminus is restored from the germline J gene. The gene calls are TRBV31 and TRBJ2-7, with 7 bases aligning to TRBD2. The CDR3 runs 13 residues. Germline V lookup: CDR1 GKSSPN, CDR2 SITVG. V trimming: 0 bases; J trimming: 3 bases; junction bases outside the gene matches: 2. CDR3 loop: CAWSLTGDYEQYF. The CDR3 DNA, read in part, is TGTGCCTGGAGTCTTACTGGGGACTATGAACAGTAC.

In regard to this clone: Gene names are mouse gene names. The CDR3 is cut off 1 residue early in the read; its end comes from the germline J gene. The chain combines TRBV12-2 with TRBJ2-7; 10 bases match TRBD2. The germline gives CDR1 SGHLS, CDR2 HYDKME. Germline trimming cut 0 bases from V and 5 bases from J; bases unmatched to any gene: 3. The CDR3 contains 14 residues. CDR3 residues: CASSLAGGAHEQYF. The CDR3 bases that were read are TGTGCCAGCTCTCTCGCTGGGGGGGCGCATGAACAGTAC.

Notes on this clone: Possible read error: a much larger clone is one base away. Germline and genes: mouse. Here the CDR3 reads CASSLVGSAETLYF. CDR3 DNA (partial): TGTGCCAGCAGCTTAGTGGGGAGTGCAGAAACGCTGTAT. The J gene is TRBJ2-3, the V gene TRBV3; D may be TRBD2 (5 bases). The read is 1 residue too short to cover the CDR3 end, so that end is filled in from the germline J gene. Deletions cut 1 base from V and 0 bases from J, with 5 bases between. CDR1 and CDR2 (germline): SNHLY, FYNGKV (reference sequence). The CDR3 loop spans 14 amino acids.